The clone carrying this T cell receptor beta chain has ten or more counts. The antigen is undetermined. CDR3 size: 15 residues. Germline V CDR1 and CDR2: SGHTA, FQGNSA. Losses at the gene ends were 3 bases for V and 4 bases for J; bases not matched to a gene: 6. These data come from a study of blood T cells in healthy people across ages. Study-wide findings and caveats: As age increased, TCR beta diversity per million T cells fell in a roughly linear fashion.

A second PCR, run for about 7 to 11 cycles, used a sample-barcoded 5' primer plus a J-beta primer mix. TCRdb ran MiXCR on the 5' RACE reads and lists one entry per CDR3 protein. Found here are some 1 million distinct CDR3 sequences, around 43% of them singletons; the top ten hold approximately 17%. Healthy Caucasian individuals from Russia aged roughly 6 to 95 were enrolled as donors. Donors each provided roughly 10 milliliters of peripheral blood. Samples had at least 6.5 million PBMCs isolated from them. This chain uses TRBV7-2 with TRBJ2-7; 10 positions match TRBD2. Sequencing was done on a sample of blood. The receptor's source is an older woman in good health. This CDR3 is CASSFELAGAYEQYF. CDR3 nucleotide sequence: TGTGCCAGCAGCTTTGAGCTAGCGGGGGCTTACGAGCAGTACTTC.